The 25 T cell receptor beta chains listed next were all sequenced from one sample in a study of shared clonotypes between healthy human individuals. TCRdb's table, derived via immunoSEQ multiplex PCR, lists solely in-frame clones and lacks some. Among under 2.5 million clones listed, roughly 90% were seen once. Sequenced: naive CD4+ T cells from PBMCs. Subset denoted: CD45RA+ positively selected. These receptors were collected from a man aged 18 to 30 in good health. Some clones in this sample may be carry-over from other donors' samples.

The chain uses TRBV6-5 and TRBJ1-5; unclear D gene. The CDR3 runs to 13 residues. V was trimmed by 2 bases and J by 7 bases, leaving 9 bases between them. Germline CDR1 reads MNHEY; CDR2 reads SVGAGI. The CDR3 here is CASSYRSQQPQHF. The CDR3 region has the DNA TGTGCCAGCAGTTACAGGAGTCAACAGCCCCAGCATTTT.

The chain recombines TRBV5-1 with TRBJ2-7; 7 bases are a match to TRBD1. Germline CDR1 is SGHRS and CDR2 is YFSETQ. Trimming cost V 6 bases and J 7 bases; bases outside gene matches: 4. The CDR3 contains 11 residues. This chain's CDR3 is CASKGGWEQYF. The CDR3, as DNA: TGCGCCAGCAAAGGGGGCTGGGAGCAGTACTTC. The full variable domain, with the rest looked up from reference TRBV5-1 and TRBJ2-7, is KAGVTQTPRYLIKTRGQQVTLSCSPISGHRSVSWYQQTPGQGLQFLFEYFSETQRNKGNFPGRFSGRQFSNSRSEMNVSTLELGDSALYLCASKGGWEQYFGPGTRLTVT.

The J gene is TRBJ2-2, the V gene TRBV18; a possible D gene is TRBD2 (6 bases). The germline V and J ends were trimmed by 3 bases and 4 bases, with 9 bases remaining between them. Germline CDR1 is KGHSH and CDR2 is LQKENI. The CDR3 loop spans 14 amino acids. CDR3 protein: CASSPLALTGELFF. CDR3 nucleotide sequence: TGTGCCAGCTCACCCCTAGCGCTCACCGGGGAGCTGTTTTTT.

The rearrangement uses TRBV15 and TRBJ2-1; D is possibly TRBD2 (5 bases). V shed 1 base and J shed 6 bases, with 13 bases lying between them. CDR1 is LNHNV, CDR2 YYDKDF, per germline (reference sequence). CDR3 length: 15 residues. The CDR3 coding sequence is TGTGCCACCAGCAGAGGACTTGAGCGGAGCAATGAGCAGTTCTTC. This codes for CATSRGLERSNEQFF.

The genes are TRBV28 and TRBJ2-7; D gene unclear. The germline V gene encodes CDR1 MDHEN and CDR2 SYDVKM. The CDR3 runs 15 residues. The V end lost 4 bases, the J end lost 3 bases, and 16 bases lay between the germline ends. The CDR3 sequence is CASSSPPTNHYEQYF. The DNA of the CDR3 is TGTGCCAGCAGTTCCCCTCCGACAAACCACTACGAGCAGTACTTC.

This clone appeared a single time. The chain employs TRBV7-9 and TRBJ1-2; 8 bases agree with TRBD1. The germline gives CDR1 SEHNR, CDR2 FQNEAQ (reference sequence). After removal of 3 bases from V and 4 bases from J, the junction contained 4 bases not matched to a gene. The CDR3 length is 14 residues. This CDR3 is CASSLGQDTYGYTF. CDR3 coding DNA: TGTGCCAGCAGCTTGGGACAGGACACCTATGGCTACACCTTC.

This chain joins TRBV21-1 and TRBJ1-5; the table assigns TRBD1, which was not confirmed against the DNA. TRBV21-1 is classified as a pseudogene. The CDR3 runs to 15 residues. In DNA form, the CDR3 reads TGTGCCAGCAGCCCCCGGGACAGATTAAATCAGCCCCAGCATTTT. This translates into CASSPRDRLNQPQHF.

This chain links TRBV28 with TRBJ2-7; 8 bases fit TRBD1. Per germline, CDR1 MDHEN and CDR2 SYDVKM. This CDR3 has 14 residues. With V trimmed by 5 bases and J by 1 base, 4 bases remained unmatched. The CDR3 is CASSVTGGSYEQYF. The CDR3 region has the DNA TGTGCCAGCAGTGTCACAGGGGGGTCCTACGAGCAGTACTTC.

V usage is TRBV7-8 and J usage is TRBJ2-5, with 12 bases aligning to TRBD2. From germline, CDR1 is SGHVS and CDR2 FQNEAQ. There are 14 residues in the CDR3. Trimming at V came to 7 bases and at J to 4 bases, leaving 4 bases not matched to a gene. DNA of the CDR3: TGTGCCAGCAACCTGGGACTAGCGGGAGAGACCCAGTACTTC. Its protein is CASNLGLAGETQYF.

The chain couples TRBV18 to TRBJ2-3, with D possibly being TRBD1 or TRBD2 (5 bases each). CDR3 length: 15 amino acids. Germline CDR1 reads KGHSH; CDR2 reads LQKENI. Trimming pared 2 bases from V and 6 bases from J, leaving 15 bases between. CDR3 in DNA: TGTGCCAGCTCACCATTCGCTCAGGGACCCGATACGCAGTATTTT. Amino acids: CASSPFAQGPDTQYF.

This clone came up once. This sample includes further DNA sequences coding for the same CDR3. The chain is built from TRBV7-9 and TRBJ2-5; D is unclear. Germline-derived CDR1 and CDR2 are SEHNR and FQNEAQ (reference sequence). V was trimmed by 1 base and J by 5 bases, leaving 5 bases between them. The CDR3 is made up of 12 amino acids. This CDR3 reads CASSLVEETQYF. The CDR3 DNA follows: TGTGCCAGCAGCTTAGTAGAGGAGACCCAGTACTTC.

The chain is built from TRBV10-3 and TRBJ2-5; the D gene is possibly TRBD2 (5 bases). Germline V lookup: CDR1 ENHRY, CDR2 SYGVKD. V was trimmed by 5 bases and J by 2 bases, leaving 18 bases between them. CDR3 length equals 16 residues. The CDR3 bases are TGTGCCATCAGTCCCCGGGGTGGGATTGGTCAAGAGACCCAGTACTTC. Its translation is CAISPRGGIGQETQYF.

A word on this clone: At the DNA level, this CDR3 is encoded by other sequences in the same sample as well. The chain recombines TRBV6-5 with TRBJ2-1; 11 nucleotides agree with TRBD2. Germline V CDR1 and CDR2: MNHEY, SVGAGI. This CDR3 comprises 14 residues. J was trimmed by 3 bases and V by 6 bases; bases with no gene match: 1. CDR3 sequence (DNA): TGTGCCAGCAGCGGGACTAGCGGCTACAATGAGCAGTTCTTC. Protein sequence: CASSGTSGYNEQFF.

Notes on this clone: Other nucleotide sequences from this sample produce the same CDR3. The V call is TRBV27, the J call TRBJ2-1; D call uncertain. Germline V lookup: CDR1 MNHEY, CDR2 SMNVEV (reference sequence). The CDR3 is 14 residues long. Trimming removed 2 bases from V and 4 bases from J, with 9 bases in between. The CDR3 DNA is TGTGCCAGCAGTTTAGGGCAGTCATACAATGAGCAGTTCTTC. Protein product: CASSLGQSYNEQFF.

This clone occurred a few times. This rearrangement joins TRBV6-5 to TRBJ1-2; no reliable D call. The germline CDR1 and CDR2 sequences are MNHEY and SVGAGI. The CDR3 length is 12 residues. Trimming stripped 6 bases from V and 0 bases from J, with 5 bases between. The CDR3 DNA is TGTGCCAGCAGGAACGCTAACTATGGCTACACCTTC. Translating it yields CASRNANYGYTF.

This clone is a singleton in its sample. The chain has TRBV18 and TRBJ2-2; 10 bases agree with TRBD2. Germline CDR1 KGHSH, CDR2 LQKENI. The ends lost 3 bases at V and 7 bases at J; junction bases unmatched: 11. This CDR3 has 17 amino acids. The CDR3 bases are TGTGCCAGCTCACCGAGATCGGCCCTAGCGGGAGTCGGGGAGCTGTTTTTT. It encodes CASSPRSALAGVGELFF.

The rearrangement uses TRBV7-9 and TRBJ1-2, with 7 bases that match TRBD1. There are 13 residues in the CDR3. Germline CDR1 SEHNR, CDR2 FQNEAQ (reference sequence). V was clipped by 5 bases and J by 6 bases; unmatched bases: 6. The CDR3 DNA sequence: TGTGCCAGCAGCCGACAGGGTGTGGATGGCTACACCTTC. This sequence encodes CASSRQGVDGYTF.

This clone was recorded once. The chain combines TRBV5-4 with TRBJ2-1, with 10 bases that match TRBD2. Germline V gives CDR1 SGHNT, CDR2 YYREEE (reference sequence). CDR3 length equals 19 residues. The junction had 20 bases not matched to a gene; V was cut back by 2 bases and J by 9 bases. CDR3 amino acids: CASSLLLGLAGALVGEQFF. The CDR3 region has the DNA TGTGCCAGCAGCTTACTGCTCGGGCTAGCGGGAGCCCTTGTTGGTGAGCAGTTCTTC.

The rearrangement uses TRBV5-1 and TRBJ2-7; TRBD2 aligns across 15 bases. V shed 0 bases, J shed 5 bases, and the junction held 6 bases outside the gene matches. CDR1 is SGHRS and CDR2 is YFSETQ in the germline V gene. This CDR3 comprises 17 residues. The CDR3 region has the DNA TGCGCCAGCAGCTTGGGAGCCGGGACTAGCGGGAGGAACGAGCAGTACTTC. Translating it yields CASSLGAGTSGRNEQYF.

The chain employs TRBV27 and TRBJ1-1; a weak D match, TRBD1 (5 bases). The ends were cut back, 3 bases at V and 1 base at J, with 9 bases in the middle. The CDR3 length is 14 residues. From germline, CDR1 is MNHEY and CDR2 SMNVEV (reference sequence). The CDR3 DNA is TGTGCCAGCAGTTTTGGGACGGAGAACACTGAAGCTTTCTTT. Translation gives CASSFGTENTEAFF.

This chain connects TRBV5-4 to TRBJ2-3; TRBD2 agrees at 9 bases. V gave up 1 base and J gave up 6 bases; unmatched junction bases: 12. CDR3 length: 17 amino acids. Germline CDR1 reads SGHNT; CDR2 reads YYREEE (reference sequence). CDR3 amino acids: CASSLKVAGARGDTQYF. The CDR3 DNA reads as TGTGCCAGCAGCTTGAAGGTAGCGGGAGCCCGTGGCGATACGCAGTATTTT.

V gene TRBV7-2 combines with J gene TRBJ2-2; 7 bases fit TRBD1. V lost 5 bases to trimming and J lost 3 bases; unmatched junction nucleotides: 12. This CDR3 spans 17 amino acids. From germline, CDR1 is SGHTA and CDR2 FQGNSA. The CDR3 sequence: CASSGGGQEVDTGELFF. The CDR3 nucleotides are TGTGCCAGCAGCGGCGGAGGACAGGAGGTAGACACCGGGGAGCTGTTTTTT.

The rearrangement uses TRBV7-3 and TRBJ2-3, with D tentatively TRBD2 (5 bases). The CDR3 totals 16 residues. Deletions cut 5 bases from V and 2 bases from J, with 17 bases between. Germline CDR1 SGHTA, CDR2 FQGTGA. The CDR3 loop reads CASSVGASSNTDTQYF. CDR3 nucleotides: TGTGCCAGCAGCGTAGGAGCTAGCAGCAACACAGATACGCAGTATTTT.

V usage is TRBV27 and J usage is TRBJ1-3; TRBD1 matches 8 bases. Germline V gives CDR1 MNHEY, CDR2 SMNVEV (reference sequence). The junction had 11 bases not matched to a gene; V was cut back by 3 bases and J by 1 base. The CDR3 contains 18 residues. This chain's CDR3 is CASSLTGALLLSGNTIYF. In DNA, the CDR3 is TGTGCCAGCAGTTTGACAGGGGCGCTTCTACTGTCTGGAAACACCATATATTTT.

This clone is a singleton in its sample. The chain combines TRBV5-1 with TRBJ2-2, with D possibly matching TRBD1 (6 bases). Trimming took 7 bases from V and 1 from J, leaving 14 bases between them. Germline V gene data show CDR1 as SGHRS and CDR2 as YFSETQ. The CDR3 loop spans 15 amino acids. CDR3 protein: CASRPLDRNTGELFF. CDR3 sequence (DNA): TGCGCCAGCCGTCCTCTGGACAGGAACACCGGGGAGCTGTTTTTT.